This paragraph covers one T cell receptor beta chain sequence. Its target is not known. This sample was included in a study of T cell responses to AZD1222 COVID-19 vaccine. The CDR3 sequence is 14 residues long. V was clipped by 6 bases and J by 2 bases; unmatched bases: 3. CDR1 is SNHLY and CDR2 is FYNNEI in the germline V gene. Sequenced by immunoSEQ multiplex PCR; TCRdb stores in-frame clones only, minus some. The sample includes approximately 300,000 clones, almost 95% of them seen just once. Study-level points and caveats: Clonal diversity was possibly underestimated, and the donors were mostly white British, with more females. At baseline, just 6 or 7 AZD1222 recipients tested seropositive.

The sequence was collected from an adult who received the AZD1222 COVID-19 vaccine. The gene calls are TRBV2 and TRBJ2-7, with TRBD2 matching over 11 bases. Specimen: peripheral blood, collected 28 days after the second AZD1222 dose. The CDR3 loop is CASSQGLAAYEQYF. In DNA form, the CDR3 reads TGTGCCAGCAGCCAGGGACTAGCGGCCTACGAGCAGTACTTC.